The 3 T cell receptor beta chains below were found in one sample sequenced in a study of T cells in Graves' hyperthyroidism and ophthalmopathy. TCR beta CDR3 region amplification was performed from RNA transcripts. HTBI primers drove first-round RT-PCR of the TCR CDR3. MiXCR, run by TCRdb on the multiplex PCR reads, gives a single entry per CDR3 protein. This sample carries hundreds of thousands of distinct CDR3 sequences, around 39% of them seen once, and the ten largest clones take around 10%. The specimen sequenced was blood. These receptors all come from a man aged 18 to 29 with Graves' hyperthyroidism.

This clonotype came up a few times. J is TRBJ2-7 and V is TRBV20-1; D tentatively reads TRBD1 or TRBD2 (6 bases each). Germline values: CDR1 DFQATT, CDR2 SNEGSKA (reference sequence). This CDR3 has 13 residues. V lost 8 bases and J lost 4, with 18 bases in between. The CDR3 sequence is CSSFGGRGYEQYF. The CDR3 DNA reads TGCAGTTCATTTGGGGGGCGTGGATACGAGCAGTACTTC.

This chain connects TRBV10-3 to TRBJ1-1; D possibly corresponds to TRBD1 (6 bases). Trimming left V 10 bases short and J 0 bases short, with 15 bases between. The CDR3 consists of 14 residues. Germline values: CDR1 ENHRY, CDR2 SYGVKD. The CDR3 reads CASRSGQLNTEAFF. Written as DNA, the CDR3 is TGTGCCAGCAGGTCGGGACAACTGAACACTGAAGCTTTCTTT.

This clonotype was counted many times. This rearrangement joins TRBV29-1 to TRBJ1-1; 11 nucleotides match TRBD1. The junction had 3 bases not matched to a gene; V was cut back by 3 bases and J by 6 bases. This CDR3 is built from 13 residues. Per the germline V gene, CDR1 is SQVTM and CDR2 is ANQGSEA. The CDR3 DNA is TGCAGCGTTGAGGGGGACAGGGGGGCTGAAGCTTTCTTT. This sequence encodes CSVEGDRGAEAFF.